This entry lists 24 T cell receptor beta chains sequenced from one sample in a study of blood T cell repertoires in COVID-19. The assay was immunoSEQ multiplex PCR, and TCRdb's table has in-frame clones only and misses some. This sample carries around 260,000 clones, around four fifths of them seen once, and the ten largest clones take 3.5% to 5%. Sequencing was performed on PBMCs or T cells enriched from blood (not recorded which). Source of these receptors: a man younger than 45 with acute COVID-19.

This chain links TRBV5-4 with TRBJ2-3; 8 positions match TRBD2. The V segment lost 5 bases and the J segment 1 base; nucleotides outside the gene matches: 12. The CDR3 loop spans 17 amino acids. CDR1 is SGHNT and CDR2 is YYREEE in the germline V gene (reference sequence). The CDR3 loop is CASRGPRGGPGTDTQYF. The CDR3 bases are TGTGCCAGCAGAGGACCCCGGGGGGGCCCTGGCACAGATACGCAGTATTTT.

CDR3 protein: CASSLVGDRSDTDTQYF. The CDR3 nucleotides read TGTGCCAGCAGCTTAGTGGGGGACAGGTCAGACACAGATACGCAGTATTTT. The chain carries TRBV7-7 and TRBJ2-3; 8 nucleotides align to TRBD1. V lost 1 base to trimming and J lost 2 bases; unmatched junction nucleotides: 8. Germline loops: CDR1 SSHAT, CDR2 FNYEAQ (reference sequence). CDR3 size: 17 residues.

The chain recombines TRBV5-4 with TRBJ1-6; 7 bases map to TRBD1. This CDR3 comprises 15 residues. V gave up 0 bases and J gave up 4 bases; unmatched junction bases: 1. Germline V gene lookup returns CDR1 SGHNT and CDR2 YYREEE (reference sequence). The CDR3 DNA follows: TGTGCCAGCAGCTTGGAGGGGGCGTATAATTCACCCCTCCACTTT. Its protein is CASSLEGAYNSPLHF.

Of note for this clone: The sample carries other DNA sequences with the same CDR3. The chain employs TRBV28 and TRBJ1-2; D gene unclear. This CDR3 is built from 13 residues. V lost 2 bases and J lost 4, with 8 bases in between. Germline CDR1 reads MDHEN; CDR2 reads SYDVKM. Here the CDR3 DNA reads TGTGCCAGCAGTTTACCGGGTAGCTATGGCTACACCTTC. Amino acid sequence: CASSLPGSYGYTF.

CDR3 amino acids: CASSSLAGGFNEQFF. The CDR3 DNA sequence: TGTGCCAGCAGTTCCCTAGCGGGGGGGTTCAATGAGCAGTTCTTC. The chain carries TRBV28 and TRBJ2-1, with 12 bases lining up with TRBD2. The V gene's germline CDR1 is MDHEN and CDR2 SYDVKM. This CDR3 has 15 amino acids. V lost 4 bases, J lost 6 bases, and 4 bases stayed unmatched.

As concerns this clone: A much bigger clone sits one base away, suggesting this may be a read error. This chain links TRBV7-6 with TRBJ2-3, with D tentatively TRBD2 (6 bases). V was pared by 5 bases and J by 0 bases, with 9 bases between. This CDR3 comprises 14 residues. Germline V CDR1 and CDR2: SGHVS, FNYEAQ. The DNA for the CDR3 is TGTGCCAGCAGCCCAAGCGGGAGCACAGATACGCAGTATTTT. Protein sequence: CASSPSGSTDTQYF.

The chain carries TRBV6-5 and TRBJ1-4; D is unclear. The CDR3 totals 12 residues. Germline V gene sequence: CDR1 MNHEY, CDR2 SVGAGI. The germline V and J ends were trimmed by 4 bases and 10 bases, with 10 bases remaining between them. The chain's CDR3 is CASSFSSGKLFF. CDR3 DNA sequence: TGTGCCAGCAGTTTTTCTTCCGGAAAACTGTTTTTT.

This clone has a single count. This sequence joins TRBV5-1 and TRBJ1-1; TRBD1 aligns across 8 bases. The CDR3 has 16 residues. CDR1 and CDR2 from the germline V gene are SGHRS and YFSETQ. Germline trimming cut 4 bases from V and 2 bases from J; bases unmatched to any gene: 10. CDR3: CASSVGQGSSNTEAFF. The CDR3, as DNA: TGCGCCAGCAGCGTTGGACAGGGCTCATCTAACACTGAAGCTTTCTTT.

This chain links TRBV27 with TRBJ2-7; 15 bases are shared with TRBD2. Trimming took 4 bases from V and 6 from J; bases not matched to a gene: 1. Germline lookup yields CDR1 MNHEY and CDR2 SMNVEV (reference sequence). The CDR3 totals 14 residues. CDR3 nucleotides: TGTGCCAGCAGTTCGGGACTAGCGGGAGGCGAGCAGTACGTC. Translated, it gives CASSSGLAGGEQYV.

CDR3 nucleotide sequence: TGTGCCAGCAGCCTAACGACAGGGGCTGACACTGAAGCTTTCTTT. This translates into CASSLTTGADTEAFF. The chain couples TRBV9 to TRBJ1-1, with TRBD1 identical over 8 bases. Germline V CDR1 and CDR2: SGDLS, YYNGEE. Trimming took 4 bases from V and 3 from J; bases not matched to a gene: 8. CDR3 length equals 15 residues. Variable domain in full (rest from reference TRBV9 and TRBJ1-1): DSGVTQTPKHLITATGQRVTLRCSPRSGDLSVYWYQQSLDQGLQFLIQYYNGEERAKGNILERFSAQQFPDLHSELNLSSLELGDSALYFCASSLTTGADTEAFFGQGTRLTVV.

This chain connects TRBV7-2 to TRBJ2-3; TRBD2 matches 9 bases. Germline-derived CDR1 and CDR2 are SGHTA and FQGNSA. Trimming at V came to 5 bases and at J to 3 bases, leaving 9 bases not matched to a gene. This CDR3 is 16 amino acids long. CDR3 nucleotide sequence: TGTGCCAGCAGCCCTAGCGGGGCACTTAGGACAGATACGCAGTATTTT. It codes for CASSPSGALRTDTQYF.

The chain combines TRBV28 with TRBJ1-2; 9 bases are shared with TRBD1. The CDR3 contains 15 residues. Germline trimming cut 10 bases from V and 5 bases from J; bases unmatched to any gene: 14. Germline V CDR1 and CDR2: MDHEN, SYDVKM. CDR3 bases: TGTGCCACCCATATAGGGGGACAGGGAAGATATGGCTACACCTTC. Protein product: CATHIGGQGRYGYTF.

CDR3 region: CASSGGQSEKLFF. Here the CDR3 DNA reads TGTGCCAGCTCTGGGGGACAGAGTGAAAAACTGTTTTTT. This chain connects TRBV18 to TRBJ1-4; TRBD1 agrees at 7 bases. Germline CDR1 and CDR2: KGHSH and LQKENI. After removal of 6 bases from V and 7 bases from J, the junction contained 5 bases not matched to a gene. The CDR3 totals 13 residues.

This sequence joins TRBV19 and TRBJ2-2, with TRBD2 identical over 7 bases. The V gene's germline CDR1 is LNHDA and CDR2 SQIVND (reference sequence). After removal of 3 bases from V and 5 bases from J, the junction contained 15 bases not matched to a gene. This CDR3 is 18 amino acids long. CDR3 residues: CASSMENLGAGPTGELFF. CDR3 DNA: TGTGCCAGTAGTATGGAGAACCTAGGAGCGGGGCCTACCGGGGAGCTGTTTTTT.

This clone was seen only once. V gene TRBV9 combines with J gene TRBJ1-1; maybe TRBD1 (5 bases). Trimming pared 1 base from V and 1 base from J, leaving 11 bases between. CDR1 SGDLS and CDR2 YYNGEE come from the germline V gene. The CDR3 is made up of 15 amino acids. The CDR3 DNA reads TGTGCCAGCAGCGTAAAGGGCGGACAGAACACTGAAGCTTTCTTT. Translating gives CASSVKGGQNTEAFF.

The V and J genes are TRBV11-2 and TRBJ1-2; D unresolved. This CDR3 spans 15 amino acids. Trimming removed 0 bases from V and 3 bases from J, with 11 bases in between. Germline V gives CDR1 SGHAT, CDR2 FQNNGV. This chain's CDR3 is CASSLELGQDYGYTF. CDR3 coding DNA: TGTGCCAGCAGCTTAGAGCTTGGTCAGGACTATGGCTACACCTTC. The variable domain in full, completed from reference TRBV11-2 and TRBJ1-2, reads EAGVAQSPRYKIIEKRQSVAFWCNPISGHATLYWYQQILGQGPKLLIQFQNNGVVDDSQLPKDRFSAERLKGVDSTLKIQPAKLEDSAVYLCASSLELGQDYGYTFGSGTRLTVV.

The V and J genes are TRBV6-2 or TRBV6-3 and TRBJ1-1; D gene ambiguous. Trimming stripped 4 bases from V and 1 base from J, with 10 bases between. The CDR3 length is 14 residues. Germline loops: CDR1 MNHEY, CDR2 SVGEGT. CDR3 sequence: CASSWAVPNTEAFF. In nucleotides, the CDR3 is TGTGCCAGCAGTTGGGCAGTACCGAACACTGAAGCTTTCTTT.

The chain carries TRBV18 and TRBJ2-7, with D possibly TRBD2 on 6 matching bases. This CDR3 contains 13 residues. V shed 5 bases and J shed 6 bases, with 14 bases lying between them. In germline, CDR1 is KGHSH, CDR2 LQKENI. The chain's CDR3 is CASSSEEGSEQYV. The CDR3 DNA follows: TGTGCCAGCTCATCCGAGGAGGGTTCCGAGCAGTACGTC.

This rearrangement joins TRBV29-1 to TRBJ1-1; D gene unclear. This CDR3 has 13 amino acids. V was clipped by 7 bases and J by 6 bases, with 18 bases between them. Germline V gene data show CDR1 as SQVTM and CDR2 as ANQGSEA. The DNA of the CDR3 is TGCAGCGCCACACCCCCCGGACTCTCTGAAGCTTTCTTT. Amino acids: CSATPPGLSEAFF.

The CDR3 region has the DNA TGCGCCAGCAGCCAAGTGAGGTCCGGGGTAGCCAAAAACATTCAGTACTTC. This translates into CASSQVRSGVAKNIQYF. This sequence joins TRBV4-1 and TRBJ2-4, with D tentatively TRBD2 (5 bases). There are 17 residues in the CDR3. Per the germline V gene, CDR1 is MGHRA and CDR2 is YSYEKL. Trimming removed 1 base from V and 0 bases from J, with 13 bases in between.

The chain employs TRBV18 and TRBJ2-2; the D is unclear. This CDR3 has 15 residues. Germline V gene data show CDR1 as KGHSH and CDR2 as LQKENI. With 2 bases removed from V and 5 bases from J, the gap between germline ends came to 12 bases. The CDR3 protein is CASSPTRGLTGELFF. The CDR3 DNA is TGTGCCAGCTCACCAACCAGAGGCTTAACCGGGGAGCTGTTTTTT.

This clone has just a few counts. The chain employs TRBV7-2 and TRBJ1-6; 7 nucleotides match TRBD1. V was clipped by 2 bases and J by 10 bases; unmatched bases: 17. This CDR3 spans 18 amino acids. Per the germline V gene, CDR1 is SGHTA and CDR2 is FQGNSA. CDR3 amino acids: CASSLNDVWQGVRSPLHF. Written as DNA, the CDR3 is TGTGCCAGCAGCTTAAACGACGTGTGGCAGGGGGTAAGGTCACCCCTCCACTTT.

The rearrangement joins TRBV5-6 to TRBJ1-6; 7 nucleotides align to TRBD1. The germline CDR1 and CDR2 sequences are SGHDT and YYEEEE. J lost 8 bases, V lost 7 bases, and 12 bases had no gene match. This CDR3 contains 15 residues. CDR3 amino acids: CASSQGLSRDSPLHF. The CDR3 DNA reads as TGTGCCAGCTCACAGGGGCTCAGTCGGGATTCACCCCTCCACTTT. The variable domain in full, with the rest retrieved from reference TRBV5-6 and TRBJ1-6, is DAGVTQSPTHLIKTRGQQVTLRCSPKSGHDTVSWYQQALGQGPQFIFQYYEEEERQRGNFPDRFSGHQFPNYSSELNVNALLLGDSALYLCASSQGLSRDSPLHFGNGTRLTVT.

This chain connects TRBV9 to TRBJ2-1, with TRBD2 as a possible D gene (6 bases). CDR1 is SGDLS and CDR2 is YYNGEE in the germline V gene. The V end was cut by 6 bases, the J end by 0 bases, with 13 bases between. The CDR3 spans 15 residues. The CDR3 is CASNAGGNSYNEQFF. CDR3 coding DNA: TGTGCCAGCAACGCGGGCGGGAACTCCTACAATGAGCAGTTCTTC.